Given below is one T cell receptor (beta chain) in context. Per the study methods: By means of reference gene primer amplification, nucleated cell counts were estimated. Generated by immunoSEQ multiplex PCR, the TCRdb table keeps only in-frame clones and is missing some. V and J calls and clone size follow that table, whereas D and trimming were derived from the DNA. The sample has hundreds of thousands of clones, approximately 85% seen once. There are 13 residues in the CDR3. From germline, CDR1 is GTSNPN and CDR2 SVGIG (reference sequence). V shed 4 bases and J shed 7 bases, with 16 bases lying between them. These data belong to a study of blood T cell repertoires in COVID-19. Study in general: The United States, Italy and Spain supplied acute and convalescent COVID-19 samples. Sample material is recorded as cDNA or gDNA derived from T cells, B-cell-depleted T cells, or PBMCs.

Clinical histories supplied by participants themselves formed the basis of cohort assignment. The origin of this receptor is a woman aged 45 to 65 who had recovered from COVID-19. The chain has TRBV30 and TRBJ1-2; D gene ambiguous. The sample comprised PBMCs or T cells enriched from blood (not recorded which). The CDR3, as DNA: TGTGCCTGGATCTCCCGCTTCGCGGTTGGCTACACCTTC. Encoded protein: CAWISRFAVGYTF. Using reference TRBV30 and TRBJ1-2 for the parts outside the CDR3, the full variable domain is SQTIHQWPATLVQPVGSPLSLECTVEGTSNPNLYWYRQAAGRGLQLLFYSVGIGQISSEVPQNLSASRPQDRQFILSSKKLLLSDSGFYLCAWISRFAVGYTFGSGTRLTVV.